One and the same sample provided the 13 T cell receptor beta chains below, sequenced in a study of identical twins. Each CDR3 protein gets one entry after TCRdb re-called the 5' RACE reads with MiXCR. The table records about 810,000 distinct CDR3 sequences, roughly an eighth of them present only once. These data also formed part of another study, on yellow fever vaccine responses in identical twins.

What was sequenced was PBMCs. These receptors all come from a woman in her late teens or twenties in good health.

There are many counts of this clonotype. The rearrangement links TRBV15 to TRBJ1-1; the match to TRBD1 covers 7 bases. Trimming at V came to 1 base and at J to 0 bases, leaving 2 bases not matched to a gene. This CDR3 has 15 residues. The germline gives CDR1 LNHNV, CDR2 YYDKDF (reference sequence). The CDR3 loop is CATSRVTGVNTEAFF. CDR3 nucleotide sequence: TGTGCCACCAGCAGAGTAACAGGGGTGAACACTGAAGCTTTCTTT.

The CDR3 here is CASSREDTGELFF. CDR3 nucleotide sequence: TGCGCCAGCAGCCGAGAAGACACCGGGGAGCTGTTTTTT. The chain carries TRBV5-1 and TRBJ2-2; D remains ambiguous. This CDR3 has 13 residues. From germline, CDR1 is SGHRS and CDR2 YFSETQ. V lost 4 bases, J lost 3 bases, and 7 bases lay in between.

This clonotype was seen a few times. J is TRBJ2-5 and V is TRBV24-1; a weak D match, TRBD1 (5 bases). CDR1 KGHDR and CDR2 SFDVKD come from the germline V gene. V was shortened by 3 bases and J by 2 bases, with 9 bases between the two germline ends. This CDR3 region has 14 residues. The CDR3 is CATSDPRQQETQYF. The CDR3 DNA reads TGTGCCACCAGTGATCCCCGACAGCAAGAGACCCAGTACTTC.

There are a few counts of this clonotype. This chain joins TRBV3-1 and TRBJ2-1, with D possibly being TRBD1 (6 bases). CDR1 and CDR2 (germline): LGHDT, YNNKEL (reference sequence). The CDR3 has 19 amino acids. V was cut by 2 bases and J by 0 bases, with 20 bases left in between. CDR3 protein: CASSQFAGDQFSSYNEQFF. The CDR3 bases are TGTGCCAGCAGCCAATTTGCAGGGGACCAGTTTAGCTCCTACAATGAGCAGTTCTTC.

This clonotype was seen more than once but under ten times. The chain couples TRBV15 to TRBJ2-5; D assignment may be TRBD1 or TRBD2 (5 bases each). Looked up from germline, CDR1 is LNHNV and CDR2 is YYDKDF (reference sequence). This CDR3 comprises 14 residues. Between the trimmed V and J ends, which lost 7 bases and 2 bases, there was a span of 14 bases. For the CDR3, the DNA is TGTGCCACCAAGGTGGGGGTCGGACAAGAGACCCAGTACTTC. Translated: CATKVGVGQETQYF.

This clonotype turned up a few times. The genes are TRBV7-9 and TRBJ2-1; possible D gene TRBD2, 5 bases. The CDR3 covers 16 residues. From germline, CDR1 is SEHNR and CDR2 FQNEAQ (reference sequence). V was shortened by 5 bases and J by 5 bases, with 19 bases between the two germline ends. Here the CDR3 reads CASSPRTFLPNNEQFF. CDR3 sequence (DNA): TGTGCCAGCAGCCCACGGACTTTTTTACCCAACAATGAGCAGTTCTTC.

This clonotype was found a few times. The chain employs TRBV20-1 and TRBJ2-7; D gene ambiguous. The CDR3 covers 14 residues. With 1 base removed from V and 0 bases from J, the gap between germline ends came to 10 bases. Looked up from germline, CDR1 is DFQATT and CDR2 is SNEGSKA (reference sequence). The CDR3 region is CSARVGWASYEQYF. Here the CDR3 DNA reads TGCAGTGCTAGAGTCGGATGGGCCTCCTACGAGCAGTACTTC.

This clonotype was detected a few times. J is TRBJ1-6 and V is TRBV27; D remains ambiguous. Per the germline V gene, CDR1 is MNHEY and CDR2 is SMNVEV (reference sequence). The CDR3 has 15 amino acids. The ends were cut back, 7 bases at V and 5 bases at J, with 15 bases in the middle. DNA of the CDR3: TGTGCCAGCACCCGAGAGGCAGGCGATAATTCACCCCTCCACTTT. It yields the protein CASTREAGDNSPLHF.

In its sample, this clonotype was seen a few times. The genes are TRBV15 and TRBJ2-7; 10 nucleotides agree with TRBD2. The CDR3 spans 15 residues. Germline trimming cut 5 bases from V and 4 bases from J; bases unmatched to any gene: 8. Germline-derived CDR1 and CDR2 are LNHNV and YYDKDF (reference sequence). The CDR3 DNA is TGTGCCACCAGCGACACTAGCGGGGACAAGTACGAGCAGTACTTC. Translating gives CATSDTSGDKYEQYF. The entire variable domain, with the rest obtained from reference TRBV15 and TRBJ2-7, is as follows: DAMVIQNPRYQVTQFGKPVTLSCSQTLNHNVMYWYQQKSSQAPKLLFHYYDKDFNNEADTPDNFQSRRPNTSFCFLDIRSPGLGDTAMYLCATSDTSGDKYEQYFGPGTRLTVT.

The CDR3 sequence is CASSRPSGSSYEQYF. For the CDR3, the DNA is TGTGCCAGCAGCCGACCTAGCGGGAGCTCCTACGAGCAGTACTTC. The rearrangement links TRBV7-9 to TRBJ2-7, with TRBD2 matching over 10 bases. Looked up from germline, CDR1 is SEHNR and CDR2 is FQNEAQ (reference sequence). V trimming: 5 bases; J trimming: 0 bases; junction bases outside the gene matches: 4. There are 15 residues in the CDR3.

CDR3 DNA sequence: TGCGCCAGCAGCTCTACAGGGGGCCAGGGCTACACCTTC. Encoded protein: CASSSTGGQGYTF. This chain links TRBV5-1 with TRBJ1-2; 9 positions match TRBD1. CDR3 length: 13 amino acids. J lost 8 bases, V lost 3 bases, and 5 bases had no gene match. Germline assignment: CDR1 SGHRS and CDR2 YFSETQ.

CDR3 residues: CASSYRHGVYEQYF. The CDR3 nucleotides read TGTGCCAGCAGTTACAGGCACGGAGTTTACGAGCAGTACTTC. The J gene is TRBJ2-7, the V gene TRBV6-5; D is undetermined. Per germline, CDR1 MNHEY and CDR2 SVGAGI. With 2 bases removed from V and 4 bases from J, the gap between germline ends came to 12 bases. The CDR3 is 14 residues long.

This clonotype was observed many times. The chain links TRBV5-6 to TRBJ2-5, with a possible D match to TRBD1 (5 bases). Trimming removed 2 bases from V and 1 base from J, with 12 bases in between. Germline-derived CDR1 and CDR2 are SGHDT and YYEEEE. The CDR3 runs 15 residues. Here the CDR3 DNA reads TGTGCCAGCAGCTTCTTTAGTGGGGCCCAAGAGACCCAGTACTTC. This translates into CASSFFSGAQETQYF.